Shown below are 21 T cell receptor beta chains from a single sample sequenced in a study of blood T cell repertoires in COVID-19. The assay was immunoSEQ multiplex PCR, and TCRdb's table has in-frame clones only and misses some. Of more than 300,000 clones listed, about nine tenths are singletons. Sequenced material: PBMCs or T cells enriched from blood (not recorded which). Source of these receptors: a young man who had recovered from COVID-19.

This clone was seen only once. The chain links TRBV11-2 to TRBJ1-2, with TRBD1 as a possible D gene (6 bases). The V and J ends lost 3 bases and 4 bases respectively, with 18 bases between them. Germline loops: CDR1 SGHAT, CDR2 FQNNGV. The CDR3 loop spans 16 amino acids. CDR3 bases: TGTGCCAGCAGCTTGGGAGGTGCGGGGGCGGGCTATGGCTACACCTTC. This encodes CASSLGGAGAGYGYTF.

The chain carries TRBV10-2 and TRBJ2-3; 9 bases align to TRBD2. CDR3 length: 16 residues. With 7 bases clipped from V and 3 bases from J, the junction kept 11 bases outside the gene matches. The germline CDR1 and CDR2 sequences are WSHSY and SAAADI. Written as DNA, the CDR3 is TGCGCCAGCATCGGAGTTGGACTAGCGAATACAGATACGCAGTATTTT. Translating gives CASIGVGLANTDTQYF.

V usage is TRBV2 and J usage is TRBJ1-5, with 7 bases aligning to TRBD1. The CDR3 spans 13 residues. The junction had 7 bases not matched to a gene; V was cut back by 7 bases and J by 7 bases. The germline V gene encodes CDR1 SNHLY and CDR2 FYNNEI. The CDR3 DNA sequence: TGTGCCAGCACCGGGACAGTGGGCCAGCCCCAGCATTTT. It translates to CASTGTVGQPQHF.

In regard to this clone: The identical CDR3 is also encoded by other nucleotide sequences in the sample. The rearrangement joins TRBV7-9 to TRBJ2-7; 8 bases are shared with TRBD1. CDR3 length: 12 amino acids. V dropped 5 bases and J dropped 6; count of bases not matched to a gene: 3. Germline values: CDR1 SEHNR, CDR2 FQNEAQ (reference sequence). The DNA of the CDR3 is TGTGCCAGCAGCCTTGGGACAGGCGAGCAGTACTTC. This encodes CASSLGTGEQYF.

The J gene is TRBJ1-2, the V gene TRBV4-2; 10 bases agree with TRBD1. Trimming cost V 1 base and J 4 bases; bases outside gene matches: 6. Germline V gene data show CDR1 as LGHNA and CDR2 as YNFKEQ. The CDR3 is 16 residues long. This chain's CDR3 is CASSQGPGTGAYGYTF. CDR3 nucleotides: TGTGCCAGCAGCCAAGGCCCCGGGACAGGGGCCTATGGCTACACCTTC.

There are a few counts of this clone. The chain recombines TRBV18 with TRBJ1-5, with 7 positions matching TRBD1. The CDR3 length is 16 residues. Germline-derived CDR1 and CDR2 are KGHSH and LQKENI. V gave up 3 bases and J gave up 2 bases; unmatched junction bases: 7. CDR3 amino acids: CASSPQTGWGNQPQHF. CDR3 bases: TGTGCCAGCTCACCCCAGACAGGGTGGGGCAATCAGCCCCAGCATTTT.

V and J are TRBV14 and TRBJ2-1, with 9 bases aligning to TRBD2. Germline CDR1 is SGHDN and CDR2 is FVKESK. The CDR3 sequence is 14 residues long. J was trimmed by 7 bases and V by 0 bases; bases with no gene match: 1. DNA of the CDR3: TGTGCCAGCAGCCAAGATAGCGGGAGTAATGAGCAGTTCTTC. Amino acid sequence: CASSQDSGSNEQFF.

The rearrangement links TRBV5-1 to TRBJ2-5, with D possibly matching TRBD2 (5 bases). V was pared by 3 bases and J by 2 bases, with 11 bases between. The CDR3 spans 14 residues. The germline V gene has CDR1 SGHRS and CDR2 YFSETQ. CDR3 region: CASSSLSGQETQYF. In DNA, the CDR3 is TGCGCCAGCAGCTCCCTTTCGGGGCAAGAGACCCAGTACTTC.

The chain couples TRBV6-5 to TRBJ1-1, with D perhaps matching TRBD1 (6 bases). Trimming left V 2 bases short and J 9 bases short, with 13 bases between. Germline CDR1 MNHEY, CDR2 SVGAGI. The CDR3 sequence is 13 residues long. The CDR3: CASSYEVDSKAFF. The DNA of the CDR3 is TGTGCCAGCAGTTACGAAGTGGACAGTAAAGCTTTCTTT.

For the CDR3, the DNA is TGTGCCAGTAACGCGGGAGGGCCCTCGAATACGCAGTATTTT. It yields the protein CASNAGGPSNTQYF. This sequence joins TRBV19 and TRBJ2-3; 9 nucleotides line up with TRBD2. Trimming took 7 bases from V and 7 from J; bases not matched to a gene: 9. The germline gives CDR1 LNHDA, CDR2 SQIVND (reference sequence). The CDR3 has 14 residues.

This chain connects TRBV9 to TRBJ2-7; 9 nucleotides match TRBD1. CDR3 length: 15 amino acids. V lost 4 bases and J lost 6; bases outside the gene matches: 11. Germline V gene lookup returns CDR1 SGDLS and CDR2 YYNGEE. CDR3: CASSPGTGWRSEQYF. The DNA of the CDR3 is TGTGCCAGCAGCCCAGGGACAGGGTGGAGGAGCGAGCAGTACTTC.

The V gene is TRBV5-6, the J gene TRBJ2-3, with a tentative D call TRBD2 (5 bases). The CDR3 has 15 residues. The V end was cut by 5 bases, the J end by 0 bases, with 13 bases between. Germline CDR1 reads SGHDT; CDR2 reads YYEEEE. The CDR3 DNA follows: TGTGCCAGCAGTTTGAGGGAGCTGAGCACAGATACGCAGTATTTT. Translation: CASSLRELSTDTQYF.

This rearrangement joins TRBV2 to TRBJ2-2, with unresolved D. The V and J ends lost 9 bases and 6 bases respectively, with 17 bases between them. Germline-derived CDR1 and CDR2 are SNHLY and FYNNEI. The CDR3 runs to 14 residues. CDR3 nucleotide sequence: TGTGCCAGTGTACCCATGGTTGGAGCCGGGGAGCTGTTTTTT. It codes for CASVPMVGAGELFF.

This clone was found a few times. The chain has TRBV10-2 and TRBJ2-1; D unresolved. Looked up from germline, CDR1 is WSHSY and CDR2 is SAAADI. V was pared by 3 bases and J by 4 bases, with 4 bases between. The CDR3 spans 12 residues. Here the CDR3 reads CASSDLYNEQFF. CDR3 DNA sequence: TGCGCCAGCAGTGACTTGTACAATGAGCAGTTCTTC.

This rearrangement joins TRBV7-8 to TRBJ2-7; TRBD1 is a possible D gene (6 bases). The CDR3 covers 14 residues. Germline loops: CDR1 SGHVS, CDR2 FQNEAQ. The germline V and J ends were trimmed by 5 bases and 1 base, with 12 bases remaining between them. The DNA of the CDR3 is TGTGCCAGCAGCCCGGCGGACAGTTCCTACGAGCAGTACTTC. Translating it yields CASSPADSSYEQYF.

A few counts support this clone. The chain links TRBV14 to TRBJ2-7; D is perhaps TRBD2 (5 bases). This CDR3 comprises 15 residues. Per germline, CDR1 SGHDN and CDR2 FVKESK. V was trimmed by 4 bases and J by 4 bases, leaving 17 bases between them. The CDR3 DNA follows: TGTGCCAGCAGCCGGCAGTCGGGGATCGCGTACGAGCAGTACTTC. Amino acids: CASSRQSGIAYEQYF.

Written as DNA, the CDR3 is TGTGCCAGCAGCCGACAGGGGGGGGGCACAGATACGCAGTATTTT. Protein: CASSRQGGGTDTQYF. The chain employs TRBV4-2 and TRBJ2-3, with 9 positions matching TRBD1. The CDR3 contains 15 residues. The V gene's germline CDR1 is LGHNA and CDR2 YNFKEQ. Losses at the gene ends were 4 bases for V and 1 base for J; bases not matched to a gene: 3.

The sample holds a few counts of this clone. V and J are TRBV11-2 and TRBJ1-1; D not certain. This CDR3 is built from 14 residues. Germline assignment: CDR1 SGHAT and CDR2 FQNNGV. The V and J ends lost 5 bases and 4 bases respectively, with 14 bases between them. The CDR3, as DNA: TGTGCCAGCAGCAACCGGGGAGTAGGCACTGAAGCTTTCTTT. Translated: CASSNRGVGTEAFF.

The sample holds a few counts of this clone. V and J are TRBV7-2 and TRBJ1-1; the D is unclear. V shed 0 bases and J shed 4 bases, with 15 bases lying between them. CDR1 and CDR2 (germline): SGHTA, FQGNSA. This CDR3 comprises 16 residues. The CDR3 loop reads CASSLAMSGRITEAFF. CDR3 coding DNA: TGTGCCAGCAGCTTAGCGATGTCGGGAAGGATCACTGAAGCTTTCTTT.

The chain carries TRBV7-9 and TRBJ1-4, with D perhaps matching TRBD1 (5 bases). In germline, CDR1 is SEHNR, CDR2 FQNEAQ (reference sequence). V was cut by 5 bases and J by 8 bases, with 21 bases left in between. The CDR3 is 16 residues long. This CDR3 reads CASSVGRATREEKLFF. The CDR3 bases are TGTGCCAGCAGCGTCGGCAGGGCTACCCGAGAGGAAAAACTGTTTTTT.

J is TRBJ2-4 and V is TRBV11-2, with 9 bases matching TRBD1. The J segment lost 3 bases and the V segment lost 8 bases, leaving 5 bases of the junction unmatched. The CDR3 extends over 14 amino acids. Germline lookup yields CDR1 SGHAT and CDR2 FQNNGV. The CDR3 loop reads CASLGQGSKNIQYF. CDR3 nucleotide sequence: TGTGCCAGCCTCGGACAGGGGAGCAAAAACATTCAGTACTTC.